This is a list of T cell receptor beta chains from one sample in a study of T cell clonotyping in hematopoietic cell transplantation. Assay: immunoSEQ multiplex PCR; the TCRdb copy retains only in-frame clones and omits some. The top ten hold roughly 17% of the sample, which has some 9,400 clones, about 75% seen once. The input for sequencing was PBMCs, taken 180 days after allogeneic stem cell transplant. The receptors here all came from a male patient aged 40 to 50 who had an allogeneic stem cell transplant from a related donor, so the T cells may come from the graft donor. Some clones in this sample may be carry-over from other donors' samples. The CDR3 runs from the conserved cysteine through the conserved F or W. The order of the fields is V gene, D gene, CDR3 length, J gene, clone size, CDR3 protein, CDR3 DNA. The D gene is left open where the match is weak. Only part of the rows carry a size: once, few, many, or a class if the clone is expanded.

TRBV9,NA,14,TRBJ1-2,NA,CASSVNVLGAGYTF,TGTGCCAGCAGCGTAAACGTCTTAGGGGCTGGCTACACCTTC
TRBV9,TRBD1,16,TRBJ1-6,NA,CASSADRGLNNSPLHF,TGTGCCAGCAGCGCCGACAGGGGGCTCAATAATTCACCCCTCCACTTT
TRBV5-4,TRBD1,13,TRBJ1-2,NA,CASSRTGLDGYTF,TGTGCCAGCAGCCGGACAGGGTTGGATGGCTACACCTTC
TRBV5-4,NA,14,TRBJ2-1,NA,CASSLVRERDEQFF,TGTGCCAGCAGCTTGGTGCGTGAGAGGGATGAGCAGTTCTTC
TRBV7-3,TRBD1,15,TRBJ1-1,few,CASSVTGGRNTEAFF,TGTGCCAGCAGCGTGACAGGGGGCAGGAACACTGAAGCTTTCTTT
TRBV6-5,NA,13,TRBJ1-2,NA,CASSYGTNYGYTF,TGTGCCAGCAGTTACGGGACCAACTATGGCTACACCTTC
TRBV9,NA,17,TRBJ1-4,NA,CASSVAFGRGGDEKLFF,TGTGCCAGCAGCGTAGCCTTTGGGAGGGGAGGAGATGAAAAACTGTTTTTT
TRBV27,NA,15,TRBJ1-5,NA,CASSFDRRLNQPQHF,TGTGCCAGCAGTTTCGACCGACGGCTGAATCAGCCCCAGCATTTT
TRBV6-1,NA,14,TRBJ2-1,NA,CASKLGVNYNEQFF,TGTGCCAGTAAATTGGGGGTCAATTACAATGAGCAGTTCTTC
TRBV6-4,NA,13,TRBJ1-1,NA,CASSAEGGTEAFF,TGTGCCAGCAGTGCAGAGGGCGGCACTGAAGCTTTCTTT
TRBV2,NA,11,TRBJ1-1,NA,CASTLRGEAFF,TGTGCCAGCACCCTAAGGGGGGAAGCTTTCTTT
TRBV7-2,NA,12,TRBJ2-7,NA,CASSTGPYEQYF,TGTGCCAGCAGCACCGGACCCTACGAGCAGTACTTC
TRBV9,TRBD1,16,TRBJ2-4,NA,CASSVRQGARGNIQYF,TGTGCCAGCAGCGTGAGACAGGGTGCCAGGGGAAACATTCAGTACTTC
TRBV5-6,NA,12,TRBJ2-3,NA,CASSLVVDTQYF,TGTGCCAGCAGCTTGGTTGTAGATACGCAGTATTTT
TRBV4-2,TRBD2,17,TRBJ2-5,NA,CASSQNGGAGYQETQYF,TGTGCCAGCAGCCAGAACGGGGGGGCTGGCTATCAGGAGACCCAGTACTTC
TRBV19,TRBD1,19,TRBJ2-3,once,CASSIAIVGGQGAPNTQYF,TGTGCCAGTAGTATAGCGATTGTGGGGGGACAGGGGGCGCCGAATACGCAGTATTTT
TRBV5-6,TRBD1,17,TRBJ2-2,NA,CASTGVGQGARTGELFF,TGTGCCAGCACCGGCGTCGGGCAGGGGGCGCGAACCGGGGAGCTGTTTTTT
TRBV7-3,NA,16,TRBJ2-1,NA,CASSPGQLYNYNEQFF,TGTGCCAGCAGCCCCGGACAGTTATACAACTACAATGAGCAGTTCTTC
TRBV11-2,TRBD1,19,TRBJ2-5,NA,CASSLSTGTGRPFQETQYF,TGTGCCAGCAGCTTGTCCACCGGGACAGGGCGACCCTTCCAAGAGACCCAGTACTTC
TRBV5-1,NA,14,TRBJ2-5,NA,CASSTGLFPETQYF,TGCGCCAGCAGCACAGGACTATTTCCAGAGACCCAGTACTTC
TRBV27,TRBD2,13,TRBJ2-7,NA,CASSLAGVSEQYF,TGTGCCAGCAGTTTAGCGGGGGTTTCCGAGCAGTACTTC
TRBV7-2,TRBD2,15,TRBJ2-3,NA,CASSLAPSGVDTQYF,TGTGCCAGCAGCTTAGCGCCTAGCGGGGTGGATACGCAGTATTTT
TRBV13,NA,14,TRBJ1-2,NA,CASSLGTANYGYTF,TGTGCCAGCAGCTTAGGGACAGCAAACTATGGCTACACCTTC
TRBV7-2,NA,16,TRBJ2-7,NA,CASSFVSGTPPYEQYF,TGTGCCAGCAGCTTCGTCTCCGGGACTCCTCCCTACGAGCAGTACTTC
TRBV2,NA,17,TRBJ1-4,NA,CASSDIGIRTGDEKLFF,TGTGCCAGCAGTGATATAGGGATTCGTACCGGCGATGAAAAACTGTTTTTT
TRBV4-1,NA,12,TRBJ2-3,once,CASSPRGVSQYF,TGCGCCAGCAGCCCTCGTGGGGTGTCGCAGTATTTT
TRBV7-2,NA,12,TRBJ2-7,NA,CASSLLGYEQYF,TGTGCCAGCAGCTTACTCGGGTACGAGCAGTACTTC
TRBV7-6,NA,12,TRBJ2-1,NA,CASSLGVDEQFF,TGTGCCAGCAGCTTAGGGGTCGATGAGCAGTTCTTC
TRBV5-6,TRBD2,14,TRBJ2-7,few,CASTGLAGAYEQYF,TGTGCCAGTACTGGACTAGCGGGGGCCTACGAGCAGTACTTC
TRBV4-1,TRBD2,17,TRBJ2-1,few,CASSQVDLGLAYNEQFF,TGCGCCAGCAGCCAAGTTGATCTGGGACTAGCCTACAATGAGCAGTTCTTC
TRBV28,NA,14,TRBJ1-1,NA,CASSHRNRNTEAFF,TGTGCCAGCAGTCACCGAAACAGGAACACTGAAGCTTTCTTT
TRBV27,NA,15,TRBJ1-2,NA,CASSLRVNSNYGYTF,TGTGCCAGCAGTTTAAGGGTTAATTCTAACTATGGCTACACCTTC
TRBV5-6,TRBD1,14,TRBJ1-4,NA,CASSKRDRGGELFF,TGTGCCAGCAGCAAACGGGACAGGGGAGGGGAACTGTTTTTT
TRBV25-1,TRBD1,14,TRBJ2-7,once,CASKGTGGSYEQYF,TGTGCCAGCAAGGGGACAGGGGGCTCCTACGAGCAGTACTTC
TRBV30,TRBD1,16,TRBJ1-6,once,CAWSRQGVPYNSPLHF,TGTGCCTGGAGCCGACAGGGAGTCCCCTATAATTCACCCCTCCACTTT
TRBV5-6,NA,12,TRBJ1-1,NA,CASGYLVGETFF,TGTGCCAGCGGATATCTTGTTGGAGAAACTTTCTTT
TRBV19,NA,15,TRBJ1-1,once,CASKVGVAGRTEAFF,TGTGCCAGTAAAGTTGGGGTGGCAGGGAGAACTGAAGCTTTCTTT
TRBV9,NA,15,TRBJ2-7,NA,CASGPGLSYSYEQYF,TGTGCCAGCGGACCTGGGCTGTCCTACTCCTACGAGCAGTACTTC
TRBV28,NA,12,TRBJ2-7,NA,CASSRDIYEQYF,TGTGCCAGCAGTCGGGACATCTACGAGCAGTACTTC
TRBV7-6,NA,13,TRBJ1-1,NA,CATRLEGGTEAFF,TGTGCCACCCGTTTAGAGGGTGGAACTGAAGCTTTCTTT
TRBV4-1,NA,16,TRBJ1-5,NA,CASSQDGGFGNQPQHF,TGCGCCAGCAGCCAAGATGGGGGGTTTGGCAATCAGCCCCAGCATTTT
TRBV28,TRBD1,15,TRBJ2-5,NA,CASSSPGTGGETQYF,TGTGCCAGCAGCTCCCCCGGGACAGGGGGCGAGACCCAGTACTTC
TRBV5-6,NA,16,TRBJ1-1,NA,CASSSAPGGGATEAFF,TGTGCCAGCAGCTCAGCGCCCGGCGGAGGTGCGACTGAAGCTTTCTTT
TRBV19,NA,13,TRBJ1-2,NA,CASSILRNYGYTF,TGTGCCAGTAGTATCCTTCGGAATTATGGCTACACCTTC
TRBV5-1,NA,14,TRBJ1-1,NA,CASSLGQGGTEAFF,TGCGCCAGCAGCTTGGGGCAGGGCGGCACTGAAGCTTTCTTT
TRBV6-5,TRBD1,14,TRBJ1-2,NA,CASSLTDREDGYTF,TGTGCCAGCAGCCTCACGGACAGGGAGGATGGCTACACCTTC
TRBV5-3,NA,13,TRBJ2-1,NA,CARSPVWDNEQFF,TGTGCCAGAAGCCCCGTTTGGGACAATGAGCAGTTCTTC
TRBV28,TRBD1,14,TRBJ2-7,NA,CASKRTGDFHEQYF,TGTGCCAGCAAGCGGACAGGGGACTTCCACGAGCAGTACTTC
TRBV7-6,NA,11,TRBJ1-4,NA,CASSFSDELFF,TGTGCCAGCAGCTTTAGCGACGAACTGTTTTTT
TRBV29-1,NA,15,TRBJ2-7,NA,CSVAHSGLASYEQYF,TGCAGCGTCGCTCACTCAGGGCTAGCTTCCTACGAGCAGTACTTC
TRBV6-1,NA,13,TRBJ2-3,NA,CASSLSLKDTQYF,TGTGCCAGCTCCCTGTCCCTTAAGGATACGCAGTATTTT
TRBV29-1,NA,13,TRBJ2-7,NA,CSVEGGASGEQYF,TGCAGCGTGGAAGGGGGGGCATCGGGTGAGCAGTACTTC
TRBV7-8,NA,15,TRBJ1-1,NA,CASSFPPRAAVEAFF,TGTGCCAGCAGCTTTCCTCCACGGGCCGCGGTTGAAGCTTTCTTT
TRBV7-3,TRBD2,15,TRBJ2-3,NA,CASSLNGLVADTQYF,TGTGCCAGCAGCTTAAATGGACTAGTTGCAGATACGCAGTATTTT
TRBV7-7,NA,14,TRBJ2-7,NA,CASSPSPSSYEQYF,TGTGCTAGCAGCCCCAGTCCTAGCTCCTACGAGCAGTACTTC
TRBV30,NA,14,TRBJ2-5,NA,CAWSPGQGQETQYF,TGTGCCTGGAGCCCCGGGCAAGGGCAAGAGACCCAGTACTTC
TRBV5-1,TRBD1,17,TRBJ1-1,NA,CASSPRTGGARYSEAFF,TGCGCCAGCAGCCCTCGGACAGGGGGCGCGAGGTACTCCGAAGCTTTCTTT